A single sample is the source of the 15 T cell receptor beta chains below, sequenced in a study of shared clonotypes between healthy human individuals. CD45RO-negative CD8 cells positively selected for CCR7 made up the naive population, which excluded terminally differentiated effector memory CD45RA+ cells. This table comes from immunoSEQ multiplex PCR, and its TCRdb copy is limited to in-frame clones, with some not included. The profile shows 2 million to 2.5 million clones, about 93% of them singletons. Sequencing was carried out using naive CD8+ T cells from PBMCs. These receptor sequences come from a man younger than 30 in good health. Some clones in this sample may be carry-over from other donors' samples.

V is TRBV6-4 and J is TRBJ1-4; 9 positions agree with TRBD1. This CDR3 is built from 18 residues. Trimming cost V 4 bases and J 2 bases; bases outside gene matches: 11. The germline V gene encodes CDR1 MRHNA and CDR2 SNTAGT. The CDR3: CASSGQQGARWTNEKLFF. The CDR3 DNA is TGTGCCAGCAGTGGCCAACAGGGGGCGCGATGGACTAATGAAAAACTGTTTTTT.

A note on this clone: Other DNA sequences in the sample encode the same CDR3. V is TRBV15 and J is TRBJ2-7, with D possibly matching TRBD1 (5 bases). In germline, CDR1 is LNHNV, CDR2 YYDKDF (reference sequence). The CDR3 has 14 residues. V was pared by 5 bases and J by 0 bases, with 11 bases between. The CDR3 is CATSRDSNSYEQYF. CDR3 nucleotides: TGTGCCACCAGCCGTGACAGTAACTCCTACGAGCAGTACTTC.

This chain uses TRBV5-1 with TRBJ2-7; TRBD2 agrees at 12 bases. The CDR3 runs 14 residues. Germline CDR1 reads SGHRS; CDR2 reads YFSETQ. V shed 4 bases and J 4 bases; nucleotides not matched to a gene: 3. CDR3 amino acids: CASSIGTSGYEQYF. The CDR3, as DNA: TGCGCCAGCAGCATAGGGACTAGCGGGTACGAGCAGTACTTC. The full variable domain, completed using reference TRBV5-1 and TRBJ2-7, is KAGVTQTPRYLIKTRGQQVTLSCSPISGHRSVSWYQQTPGQGLQFLFEYFSETQRNKGNFPGRFSGRQFSNSRSEMNVSTLELGDSALYLCASSIGTSGYEQYFGPGTRLTVT.

The chain recombines TRBV11-2 with TRBJ2-1; 8 bases map to TRBD2. The length of the CDR3 is 16 residues. V was clipped by 1 base and J by 4 bases; unmatched bases: 6. CDR1 and CDR2 (germline): SGHAT, FQNNGV. In DNA, the CDR3 is TGTGCCAGCAGCTTAGGTAGTAGCGGGGTTTACAATGAGCAGTTCTTC. As protein: CASSLGSSGVYNEQFF.

This sequence joins TRBV21-1 and TRBJ1-2; TRBD1, the table's D call, was not compared with the DNA. TRBV21-1 is flagged as a pseudogene. This CDR3 region has 16 residues. The CDR3 region is CASSKVLRQGRHGYTF. In nucleotides, the CDR3 is TGTGCCAGCAGCAAAGTCTTGAGACAGGGGCGACATGGCTACACCTTC.

The chain carries TRBV12-5 and TRBJ2-5, with 11 bases that match TRBD2. Germline V CDR1 and CDR2: LGHNT, FRNRAP. With 4 bases clipped from V and 9 bases from J, the junction kept 7 bases outside the gene matches. There are 14 residues in the CDR3. CDR3 region: CASGSGTSGGAQYF. CDR3 DNA sequence: TGTGCTAGTGGTTCCGGGACTAGCGGAGGGGCCCAGTACTTC. Looking up the rest from reference TRBV12-5 and TRBJ2-5 gives the full variable domain: DARVTQTPRHKVTEMGQEVTMRCQPILGHNTVFWYRQTMMQGLELLAYFRNRAPLDDSGMPKDRFSAEMPDATLATLKIQPSEPRDSAVYFCASGSGTSGGAQYFGPGTRLLVL.

The chain employs TRBV4-1 and TRBJ2-7, with 15 bases matching TRBD2. With V trimmed by 2 bases and J by 3 bases, 5 bases remained unmatched. Germline CDR1 is MGHRA and CDR2 is YSYEKL. The CDR3 has 17 residues. The CDR3 protein is CASSQIRTSGRGYEQYF. The CDR3 coding sequence is TGCGCCAGCAGCCAAATTCGGACTAGCGGGAGGGGCTACGAGCAGTACTTC.

The chain recombines TRBV25-1 with TRBJ1-2; 11 bases match TRBD1. CDR1 and CDR2 from the germline V gene are MGHDK and SYGVNS. There are 14 residues in the CDR3. With V trimmed by 4 bases and J by 6 bases, 4 bases remained unmatched. CDR3 region: CASSALGQGDGYTF. CDR3 nucleotide sequence: TGTGCCAGCAGTGCCCTGGGACAGGGGGATGGCTACACCTTC.

The chain joins TRBV7-2 to TRBJ2-1, with 7 positions matching TRBD2. The CDR3 sequence is 17 residues long. The V gene's germline CDR1 is SGHTA and CDR2 FQGNSA. V lost 2 bases to trimming and J lost 3 bases; unmatched junction nucleotides: 10. CDR3 protein: CASSLREADSFYNEQFF. CDR3 bases: TGTGCCAGCAGCTTACGGGAGGCAGATAGTTTCTACAATGAGCAGTTCTTC.

CDR3: CASSPPGLAGVNEQFF. As DNA, the CDR3 is TGTGCCAGCAGCCCCCCGGGACTAGCGGGAGTTAATGAGCAGTTCTTC. The V and J genes are TRBV7-9 and TRBJ2-1; TRBD2 aligns across 14 bases. This CDR3 has 16 residues. CDR1 and CDR2 from the germline V gene are SEHNR and FQNEAQ (reference sequence). Losses at the gene ends were 5 bases for V and 7 bases for J; bases not matched to a gene: 7.

This chain uses TRBV28 with TRBJ2-2; 9 positions agree with TRBD2. The CDR3 totals 15 residues. Germline V gene lookup returns CDR1 MDHEN and CDR2 SYDVKM. Losses at the gene ends were 7 bases for V and 0 bases for J; bases not matched to a gene: 3. CDR3 bases: TGTGCCAGCATAACTAGCGGGTCGAACACCGGGGAGCTGTTTTTT. This gives the protein CASITSGSNTGELFF.

V gene TRBV29-1 combines with J gene TRBJ1-1; a weak D match, TRBD1 (5 bases). V was shortened by 6 bases and J by 2 bases, with 10 bases between the two germline ends. Germline CDR1 reads SQVTM; CDR2 reads ANQGSEA. The CDR3 spans 12 residues. The CDR3 coding sequence is TGCAGCGTCCGACAGCCCAACACTGAAGCTTTCTTT. Its protein product is CSVRQPNTEAFF.

As DNA, the CDR3 is TGTGCCAGCTCACCATGGACTAAGAACACTGAAGCTTTCTTT. Translating gives CASSPWTKNTEAFF. This sequence joins TRBV18 and TRBJ1-1; D is uncertain. This CDR3 contains 14 residues. In germline, CDR1 is KGHSH, CDR2 LQKENI. V was pared by 2 bases and J by 1 base, with 8 bases between.

The chain recombines TRBV23-1 with TRBJ2-7; no firm D call. TRBV23-1 is noted as an ORF with a role that remains uncertain. Trimming took off 7 bases at V and 6 bases at J, with 13 bases between the two ends. The CDR3 has 12 residues. CDR3 coding DNA: TGCGCCAGCACATCACTTAGGTGCGAGCAGTACTTC. Translated, it gives CASTSLRCEQYF.

The J gene is TRBJ2-1, the V gene TRBV7-6; the D gene could be TRBD1 or TRBD2 (5 bases each). CDR1 SGHVS and CDR2 FNYEAQ come from the germline V gene. Trimming cost V 1 base and J 6 bases, with 7 bases left between them. The CDR3 totals 13 residues. The CDR3 loop is CASSLGGSNEQFF. CDR3 in DNA: TGTGCCAGCAGCTTAGGGGGGAGCAATGAGCAGTTCTTC.